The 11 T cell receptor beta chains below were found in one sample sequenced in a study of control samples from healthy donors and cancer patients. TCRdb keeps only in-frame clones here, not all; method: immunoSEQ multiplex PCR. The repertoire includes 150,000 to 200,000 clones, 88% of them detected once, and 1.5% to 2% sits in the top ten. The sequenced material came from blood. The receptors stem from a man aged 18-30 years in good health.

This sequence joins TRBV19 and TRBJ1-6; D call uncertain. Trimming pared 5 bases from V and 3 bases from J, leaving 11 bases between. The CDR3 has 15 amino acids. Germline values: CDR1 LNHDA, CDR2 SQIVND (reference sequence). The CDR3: CASSQELNYNSPLHF. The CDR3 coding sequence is TGTGCCAGTAGTCAGGAGCTAAACTATAATTCACCCCTCCACTTT.

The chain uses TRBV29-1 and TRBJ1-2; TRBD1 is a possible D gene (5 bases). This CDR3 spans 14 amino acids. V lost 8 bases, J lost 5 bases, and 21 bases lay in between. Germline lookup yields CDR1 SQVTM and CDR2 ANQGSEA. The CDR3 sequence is CSTWVSGLGYGYTF. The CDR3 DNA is TGCAGCACTTGGGTTTCGGGGCTTGGGTATGGCTACACCTTC.

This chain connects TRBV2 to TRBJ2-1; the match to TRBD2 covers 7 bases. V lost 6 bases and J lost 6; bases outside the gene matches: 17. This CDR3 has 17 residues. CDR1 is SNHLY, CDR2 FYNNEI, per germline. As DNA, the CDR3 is TGTGCCAGCAGCAGCTTTGGGGGGGGACTTTCGGGCAATGAGCAGTTCTTC. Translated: CASSSFGGGLSGNEQFF. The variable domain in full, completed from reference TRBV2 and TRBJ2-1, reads EPEVTQTPSHQVTQMGQEVILRCVPISNHLYFYWYRQILGQKVEFLVSFYNNEISEKSEIFDDQFSVERPDGSNFTLKIRSTKLEDSAMYFCASSSFGGGLSGNEQFFGPGTRLTVL.

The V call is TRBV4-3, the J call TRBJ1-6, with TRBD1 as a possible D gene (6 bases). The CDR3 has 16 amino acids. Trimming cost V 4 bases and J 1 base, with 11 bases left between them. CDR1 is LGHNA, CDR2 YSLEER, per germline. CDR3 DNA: TGCGCCAGCAGCCGAGGCAGGGGTTCCTATAATTCACCCCTCCACTTT. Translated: CASSRGRGSYNSPLHF.

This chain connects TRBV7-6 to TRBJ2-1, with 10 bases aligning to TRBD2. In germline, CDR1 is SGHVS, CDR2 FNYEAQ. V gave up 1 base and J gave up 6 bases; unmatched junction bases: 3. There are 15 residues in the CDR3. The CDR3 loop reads CASSLELAGVNEQFF. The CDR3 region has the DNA TGTGCCAGCAGCTTAGAGCTAGCGGGGGTCAATGAGCAGTTCTTC.

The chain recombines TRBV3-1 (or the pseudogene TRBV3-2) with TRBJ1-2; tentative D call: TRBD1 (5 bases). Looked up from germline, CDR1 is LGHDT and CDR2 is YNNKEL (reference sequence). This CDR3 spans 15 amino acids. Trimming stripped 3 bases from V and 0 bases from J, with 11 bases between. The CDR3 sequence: CASSHQGAANYGYTF. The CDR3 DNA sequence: TGTGCCAGCAGCCACCAAGGGGCAGCTAACTATGGCTACACCTTC.

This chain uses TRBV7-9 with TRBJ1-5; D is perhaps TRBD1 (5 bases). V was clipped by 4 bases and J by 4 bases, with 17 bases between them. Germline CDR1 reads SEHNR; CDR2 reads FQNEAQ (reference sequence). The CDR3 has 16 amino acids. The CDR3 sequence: CASSSVGGNSNQPQHF. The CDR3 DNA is TGTGCCAGCAGCTCCGTGGGGGGGAATTCAAATCAGCCCCAGCATTTT. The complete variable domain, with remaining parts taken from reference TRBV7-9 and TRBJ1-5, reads DTGVSQNPRHKITKRGQNVTFRCDPISEHNRLYWYRQTLGQGPEFLTYFQNEAQLEKSRLLSDRFSAERPKGSFSTLEIQRTEQGDSAMYLCASSSVGGNSNQPQHFGDGTRLSIL.

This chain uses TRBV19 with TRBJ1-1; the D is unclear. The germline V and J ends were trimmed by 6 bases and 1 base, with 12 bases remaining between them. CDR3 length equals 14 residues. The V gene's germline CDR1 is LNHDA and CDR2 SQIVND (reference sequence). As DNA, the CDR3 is TGTGCCAGTAGCATCCAGTCAGGGAACACTGAAGCTTTCTTT. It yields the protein CASSIQSGNTEAFF.

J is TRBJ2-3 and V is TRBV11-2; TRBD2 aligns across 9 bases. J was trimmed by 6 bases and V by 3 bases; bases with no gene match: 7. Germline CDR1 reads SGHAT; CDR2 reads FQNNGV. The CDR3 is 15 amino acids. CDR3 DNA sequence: TGTGCCAGCAGCTTCGCGGGGGGGGTGCGGGATACGCAGTATTTT. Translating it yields CASSFAGGVRDTQYF. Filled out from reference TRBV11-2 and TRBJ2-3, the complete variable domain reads EAGVAQSPRYKIIEKRQSVAFWCNPISGHATLYWYQQILGQGPKLLIQFQNNGVVDDSQLPKDRFSAERLKGVDSTLKIQPAKLEDSAVYLCASSFAGGVRDTQYFGPGTRLTVL.

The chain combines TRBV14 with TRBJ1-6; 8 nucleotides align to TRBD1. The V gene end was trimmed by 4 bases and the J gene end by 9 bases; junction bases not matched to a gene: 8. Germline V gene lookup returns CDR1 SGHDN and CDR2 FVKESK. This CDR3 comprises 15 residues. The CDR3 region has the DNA TGTGCCAGCAGCCTAAGGGACAGGTGGAGTTCACCCCTCCACTTT. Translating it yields CASSLRDRWSSPLHF.

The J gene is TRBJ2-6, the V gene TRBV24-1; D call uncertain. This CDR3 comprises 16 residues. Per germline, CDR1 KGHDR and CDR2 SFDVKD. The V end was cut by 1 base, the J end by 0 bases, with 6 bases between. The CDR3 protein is CATSDLKLSGANVLTF. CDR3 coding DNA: TGTGCCACCAGTGATTTAAAGCTCTCTGGGGCCAACGTCCTGACTTTC.